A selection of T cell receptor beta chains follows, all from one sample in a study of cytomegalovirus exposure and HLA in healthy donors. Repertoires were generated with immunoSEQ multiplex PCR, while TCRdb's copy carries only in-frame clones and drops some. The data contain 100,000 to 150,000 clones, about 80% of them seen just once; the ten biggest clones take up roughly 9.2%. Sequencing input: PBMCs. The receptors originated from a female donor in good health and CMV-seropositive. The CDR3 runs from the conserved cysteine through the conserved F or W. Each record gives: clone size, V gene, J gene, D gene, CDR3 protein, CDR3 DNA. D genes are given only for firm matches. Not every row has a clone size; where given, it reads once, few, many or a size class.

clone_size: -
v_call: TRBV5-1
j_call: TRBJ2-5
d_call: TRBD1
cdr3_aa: CASSLAGQGETQYF
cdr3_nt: TGCGCCAGCAGCTTGGCCGGACAGGGGGAGACCCAGTACTTC

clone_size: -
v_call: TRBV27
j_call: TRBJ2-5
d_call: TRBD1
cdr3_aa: CASSTRDRGEETQYF
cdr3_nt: TGTGCCAGCAGTACCCGGGACAGGGGAGAGGAGACCCAGTACTTC

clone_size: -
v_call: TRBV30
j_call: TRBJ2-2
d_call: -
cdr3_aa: CAWGIGELFF
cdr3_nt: TGTGCCTGGGGCATCGGGGAGCTGTTTTTT

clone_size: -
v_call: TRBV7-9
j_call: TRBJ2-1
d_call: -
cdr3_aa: CASSPPGYNEQFF
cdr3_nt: TGTGCCAGCAGCCCCCCGGGCTACAATGAGCAGTTCTTC

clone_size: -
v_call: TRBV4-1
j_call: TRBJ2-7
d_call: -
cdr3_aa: CASSRRDSYEQYF
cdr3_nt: TGCGCCAGCAGCCGACGAGACAGCTACGAGCAGTACTTC

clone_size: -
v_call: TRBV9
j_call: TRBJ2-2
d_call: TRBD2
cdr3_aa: CASSPSGGNTGELFF
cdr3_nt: TGTGCCAGCAGCCCCAGCGGGGGGAACACCGGGGAGCTGTTTTTT

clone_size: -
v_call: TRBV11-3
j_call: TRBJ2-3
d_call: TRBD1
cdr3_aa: CASSRGTGDTDTQYF
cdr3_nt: TGTGCCAGCAGCCGCGGGACAGGGGACACAGATACGCAGTATTTT

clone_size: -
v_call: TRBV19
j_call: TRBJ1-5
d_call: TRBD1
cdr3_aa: CASSPTEDRAEQPQHF
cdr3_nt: TGTGCCAGTAGTCCCACCGAGGACAGGGCGGAACAGCCCCAGCATTTT

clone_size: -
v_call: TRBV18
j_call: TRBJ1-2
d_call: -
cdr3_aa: CASSPSRDGNKGGYTF
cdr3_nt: TGTGCCAGCTCACCAAGCCGGGATGGAAATAAGGGTGGCTACACCTTC

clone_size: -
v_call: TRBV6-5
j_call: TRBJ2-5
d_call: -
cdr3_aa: CASRSLVGETQYF
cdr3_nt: TGTGCCAGCAGGTCTTTAGTGGGCGAGACCCAGTACTTC

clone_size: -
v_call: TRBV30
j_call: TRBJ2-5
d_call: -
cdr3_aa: CAWSAEGTQYF
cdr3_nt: TGTGCCTGGAGTGCTGAGGGGACCCAGTACTTC

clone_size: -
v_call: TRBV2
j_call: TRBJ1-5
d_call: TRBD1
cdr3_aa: CASSPDRGVQPQHF
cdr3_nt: TGTGCCAGCAGTCCGGACAGGGGAGTGCAGCCCCAGCATTTT

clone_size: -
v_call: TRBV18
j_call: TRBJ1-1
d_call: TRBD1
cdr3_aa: CASSPPVPGQGHTEAFF
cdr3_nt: TGTGCCAGCTCACCACCTGTACCGGGACAGGGACACACTGAAGCTTTCTTT

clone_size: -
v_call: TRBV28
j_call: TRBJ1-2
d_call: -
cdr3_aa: CASSPPLNYGYTF
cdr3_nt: TGTGCCTCTTCCCCCCCCCTTAACTATGGCTACACCTTC

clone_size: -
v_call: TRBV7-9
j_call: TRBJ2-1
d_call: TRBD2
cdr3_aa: CASSPGGGRNEQFF
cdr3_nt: TGTGCCAGCAGCCCGGGGGGGGGCCGCAATGAGCAGTTCTTC

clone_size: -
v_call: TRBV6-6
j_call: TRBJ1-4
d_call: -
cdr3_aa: CASSYRGTNEKLFF
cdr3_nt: TGTGCCAGCAGTTACAGGGGTACTAATGAAAAACTGTTTTTT

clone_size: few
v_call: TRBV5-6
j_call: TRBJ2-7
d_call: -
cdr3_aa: CASSRQRSYEQYF
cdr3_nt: TGTGCCAGCAGCCGACAGAGGAGCTACGAGCAGTACTTC

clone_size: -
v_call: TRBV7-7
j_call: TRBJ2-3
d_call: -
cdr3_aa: CASSQSRQDSTQYF
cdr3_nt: TGTGCCAGCAGCCAAAGCAGACAGGATTCAACGCAGTATTTT

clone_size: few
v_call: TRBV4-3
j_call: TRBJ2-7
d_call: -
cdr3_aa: CASSQDRRTVRSYEQYF
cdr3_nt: TGCGCCAGCAGCCAAGATCGTAGGACAGTGAGATCCTACGAGCAGTACTTC

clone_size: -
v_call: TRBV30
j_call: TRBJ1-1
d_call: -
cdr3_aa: CAWSHFPGPGAEAFF
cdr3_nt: TGTGCCTGGAGTCACTTTCCAGGACCGGGAGCTGAAGCTTTCTTT

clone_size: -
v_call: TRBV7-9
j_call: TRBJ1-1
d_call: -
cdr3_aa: CASSRRYTEAFF
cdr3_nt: TGTGCCAGCAGCCGCAGGTACACTGAAGCTTTCTTT

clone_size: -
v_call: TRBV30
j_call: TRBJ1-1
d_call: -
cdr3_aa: CAWSVQGGTEASF
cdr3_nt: TGTGCCTGGAGTGTCCAGGGTGGGACTGAAGCTTCCTTT

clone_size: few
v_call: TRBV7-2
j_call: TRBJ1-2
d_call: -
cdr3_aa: CASSLDRRGTYGYTF
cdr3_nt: TGTGCCAGCAGCTTAGATAGGAGGGGCACCTATGGCTACACCTTC

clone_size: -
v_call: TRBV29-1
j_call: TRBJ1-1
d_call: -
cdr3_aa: CSAVGQGGMNTEAFF
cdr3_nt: TGCAGCGCCGTAGGGCAGGGAGGGATGAACACTGAAGCTTTCTTT